The present T cell receptor (beta chain) was sequenced within a study of cytomegalovirus exposure and HLA in healthy donors. CDR1 and CDR2 (germline): LNHDA, SQIVND (reference sequence). This CDR3 comprises 13 residues. V was cut by 0 bases and J by 8 bases, with 10 bases left in between. Clones were sequenced by immunoSEQ multiplex PCR, and TCRdb holds only the in-frame ones, with some missing. The table includes more than 200,000 clones, 87% detected once. This clone was counted once. Antigen specificity is unknown. Broader study findings: The listing of roughly 160 TCR beta chains classed them as cytomegalovirus-associated. Rarity characterized most TCR sequences, yet some public TCRs appeared in many donors.

The sequence came from a young man in good health and CMV-seropositive. Material for sequencing was PBMCs. The J gene is TRBJ1-2, the V gene TRBV19; no clear D gene. The DNA of the CDR3 is TGTGCCAGTAGTATAGACCCTGAGATCGGCTACACCTTC. Its translation is CASSIDPEIGYTF.